A selection of T cell receptor beta chains follows, all from one sample in a study of shared T cell receptors in the human thymus. TCRdb's table, derived via immunoSEQ multiplex PCR, lists solely in-frame clones and lacks some. The table has roughly 660,000 clones, more than 75% seen once; the top ten hold around 0.01%. The data were also submitted as part of a second study, on human thymus T cells.

Material for sequencing was thymocytes. The receptor set was obtained from a boy younger than two with a congenital heart defect. CDR3s include the opening cysteine and the closing phenylalanine or tryptophan. A D gene is named only where the DNA matches it firmly. Clone size is given for some rows only: seen once, a few or many times, or a class if the clone is expanded.

abundance: few
j_gene: TRBJ2-7
d_gene: -
v_gene: TRBV14
CDR3aa: CASSQGSSYEQYF
CDR3nt: TGTGCCAGCAGCCAAGGGAGCTCCTACGAGCAGTACTTC

abundance: -
j_gene: TRBJ2-1
d_gene: -
v_gene: TRBV7-8
CDR3aa: CASILNSVGLYEQFF
CDR3nt: TGTGCCAGCATCCTTAATTCCGTTGGACTCTATGAGCAGTTCTTC

abundance: -
j_gene: TRBJ2-1
d_gene: TRBD2
v_gene: TRBV11-2
CDR3aa: CANGLAGGNEQFF
CDR3nt: TGTGCCAACGGACTAGCGGGTGGGAATGAGCAGTTCTTC

abundance: -
j_gene: TRBJ2-7
d_gene: TRBD2
v_gene: TRBV5-1
CDR3aa: CASSLGGLAGAHEQYF
CDR3nt: TGCGCCAGCAGCTTGGGGGGACTAGCGGGAGCCCACGAGCAGTACTTC

abundance: -
j_gene: TRBJ1-1
d_gene: -
v_gene: TRBV5-5
CDR3aa: CASSLDDSLNTEAFF
CDR3nt: TGTGCCAGCAGCTTGGACGACAGCTTGAACACTGAAGCTTTCTTT

abundance: -
j_gene: TRBJ2-5
d_gene: TRBD2
v_gene: TRBV30
CDR3aa: CAWSGLAGETQYF
CDR3nt: TGTGCCTGGAGTGGGCTAGCGGGAGAGACCCAGTACTTC

abundance: -
j_gene: TRBJ1-1
d_gene: TRBD1
v_gene: TRBV6-5
CDR3aa: CASSCRTGERAFF
CDR3nt: TGTGCCAGCAGTTGCCGGACAGGGGAACGAGCTTTCTTT

abundance: -
j_gene: TRBJ2-7
d_gene: TRBD2
v_gene: TRBV4-3
CDR3aa: CASSLSYGGGSSYEQYF
CDR3nt: TGCGCCAGCAGCCTAAGCTATGGGGGGGGGAGCTCCTACGAGCAGTACTTC

abundance: -
j_gene: TRBJ2-1
d_gene: TRBD2
v_gene: TRBV2
CDR3aa: CASTKPSSWLAGDVEQFF
CDR3nt: TGTGCCAGCACCAAACCCTCTTCCTGGCTAGCGGGAGACGTTGAGCAGTTCTTC

abundance: -
j_gene: TRBJ1-4
d_gene: -
v_gene: TRBV5-5
CDR3aa: CASSFRGPNEKLFF
CDR3nt: TGTGCCAGCAGCTTCAGGGGACCTAATGAAAAACTGTTTTTT

abundance: -
j_gene: TRBJ2-7
d_gene: -
v_gene: TRBV4-1
CDR3aa: CASSQGRDVSYEQYF
CDR3nt: TGCGCCAGCAGCCAAGGGCGGGACGTCTCCTACGAGCAGTACTTC

abundance: -
j_gene: TRBJ1-1
d_gene: -
v_gene: TRBV11-2
CDR3aa: CASSLDRGAGAPNTEAFF
CDR3nt: TGTGCCAGCAGCTTAGATCGAGGGGCAGGGGCCCCTAACACTGAAGCTTTCTTT

abundance: -
j_gene: TRBJ1-5
d_gene: TRBD1
v_gene: TRBV23-1
CDR3aa: CASSQPTTGEGNQPQHF
CDR3nt: TGCGCCAGCAGTCAACCGACGACAGGGGAGGGCAATCAGCCCCAGCATTTT

abundance: -
j_gene: TRBJ2-5
d_gene: -
v_gene: TRBV9
CDR3aa: CASSAAGNEETQYF
CDR3nt: TGTGCCAGCAGCGCCGCCGGGAACGAGGAGACCCAGTACTTC

abundance: -
j_gene: TRBJ2-3
d_gene: TRBD2
v_gene: TRBV27
CDR3aa: CASSLLGREKDTQYF
CDR3nt: TGTGCCAGCAGTTTATTAGGGCGGGAGAAGGATACGCAGTATTTT